This TCR beta chain was obtained from a study of blood T cells in healthy people across ages. Germline V gene data show CDR1 as SGHTA and CDR2 as FQGTGA. The CDR3 covers 15 residues. A second PCR of 7 to 11 cycles used a sample-barcoded 5' primer and a J-beta primer mix. TCRdb reanalysed the 5' RACE reads using MiXCR and keeps one entry per CDR3 protein. The sample has more than 700,000 distinct CDR3 sequences, about half seen once. Turning to this clonotype: One junction end does not reproduce the germline sequence, and a read error may be involved.

Sequences were obtained from blood. The chain has TRBV7-3 and TRBJ2-3; TRBD2 agrees at 14 bases. This receptor was identified in a man older than 75 in good health. The CDR3 reads CACSSGLAGADTQYF. The CDR3 coding sequence is TGTGCCTGCAGCTCGGGACTAGCGGGAGCTGATACGCAGTATTTT.